A single sample is the source of the 10 T cell receptor beta chains below, sequenced in a study of T cells after posttransplantation cyclophosphamide. Libraries were prepared by immunoSEQ multiplex PCR; TCRdb keeps only in-frame clonotypes and omits some of them. The sample contains tens of thousands of clones, 86% of which appear only once. The specimen was PBMCs. The receptor set was obtained from a woman between 55 and 75 years old with a blood cancer, CMV-positive, and with a related stem cell donor.

This clone was detected a few times. The rearrangement joins TRBV29-1 to TRBJ2-1, with TRBD2 identical over 11 bases. Germline V gene data show CDR1 as SQVTM and CDR2 as ANQGSEA. This CDR3 region has 17 residues. Unmatched junction bases numbered 14, after V lost 5 bases and J lost 5 bases. The CDR3 sequence is CSVQVLAGALKNNEQFF. The CDR3 nucleotides are TGCAGCGTTCAGGTACTAGCGGGAGCACTCAAAAACAATGAGCAGTTCTTC.

The chain joins TRBV27 to TRBJ2-5; TRBD1 aligns across 8 bases. CDR1 and CDR2 (germline): MNHEY, SMNVEV (reference sequence). V gave up 3 bases and J gave up 4 bases; unmatched junction bases: 10. The CDR3 length is 16 residues. CDR3 nucleotides: TGTGCCAGCAGTTTCCGGACAGGGTGGGGTCCAGAGACCCAGTACTTC. Its protein product is CASSFRTGWGPETQYF.

This chain links TRBV4-2 with TRBJ2-2; 8 bases align to TRBD2. Trimming cost V 4 bases and J 2 bases; bases outside gene matches: 12. This CDR3 contains 18 residues. Per germline, CDR1 LGHNA and CDR2 YNFKEQ. The CDR3 DNA follows: TGTGCCAGCAGCCTAGATGTACTAGCGGCCTATAACACCGGGGAGCTGTTTTTT. This sequence encodes CASSLDVLAAYNTGELFF.

V and J are TRBV5-1 and TRBJ2-1; TRBD2 matches at 9 bases. J lost 9 bases, V lost 0 bases, and 7 bases had no gene match. From germline, CDR1 is SGHRS and CDR2 YFSETQ. This CDR3 has 15 amino acids. CDR3 sequence (DNA): TGCGCCAGCAGCTTGGTGGCGGGAGGGGAGTTTGAGCAGTTCTTC. The encoded protein is CASSLVAGGEFEQFF.

The J gene is TRBJ2-7, the V gene TRBV6-1, with D perhaps matching TRBD2 (5 bases). The CDR3 is 14 residues long. Germline V lookup: CDR1 MNHNS, CDR2 SASEGT. V shed 6 bases and J shed 3 bases, with 15 bases lying between them. The CDR3 DNA reads TGTGCCAGCAGGAAACTAGACTCTCGCTACGAGCAGTACTTC. As protein: CASRKLDSRYEQYF.

The chain links TRBV5-4 to TRBJ1-2; the match to TRBD1 covers 11 bases. The CDR3 runs to 16 residues. Germline V gene sequence: CDR1 SGHNT, CDR2 YYREEE (reference sequence). With 5 bases clipped from V and 2 bases from J, the junction kept 8 bases outside the gene matches. The CDR3: CASSSGQGARNYGYTF. CDR3 DNA: TGTGCCAGCAGTTCCGGACAGGGGGCTAGGAACTATGGCTACACCTTC.

The rearrangement joins TRBV5-1 to TRBJ2-2, with a possible D match to TRBD2 (5 bases). Germline V lookup: CDR1 SGHRS, CDR2 YFSETQ. The CDR3 is 15 residues long. The germline V and J ends were trimmed by 6 bases and 7 bases, with 19 bases remaining between them. The CDR3 DNA sequence: TGCGCCAGCAAAATGGGAACGGTTCGGGGCGGGGAGCTGTTTTTT. It translates to CASKMGTVRGGELFF.

The V gene is TRBV5-6, the J gene TRBJ2-3, with 10 bases that match TRBD2. This CDR3 comprises 15 residues. Germline-derived CDR1 and CDR2 are SGHDT and YYEEEE. After removal of 0 bases from V and 5 bases from J, the junction contained 3 bases not matched to a gene. CDR3 sequence (DNA): TGTGCCAGCAGCTTGGAGTCTAGCGGGAGAGATACGCAGTATTTT. This translates into CASSLESSGRDTQYF.

V usage is TRBV15 and J usage is TRBJ2-7; 7 nucleotides agree with TRBD2. This CDR3 is built from 15 residues. V shed 4 bases, J shed 3 bases, and the junction held 9 bases outside the gene matches. Germline V gene sequence: CDR1 LNHNV, CDR2 YYDKDF (reference sequence). CDR3 loop: CATSTGTKIIYEQYF. As DNA, the CDR3 is TGTGCCACCAGCACCGGGACTAAAATTATCTACGAGCAGTACTTC.

The V and J genes are TRBV5-1 and TRBJ1-3; D is unresolved. Trimming stripped 4 bases from V and 0 bases from J, with 11 bases between. Germline CDR1 and CDR2: SGHRS and YFSETQ. The length of the CDR3 is 15 residues. CDR3 loop: CASSPGPFSGNTIYF. CDR3 coding DNA: TGCGCCAGCAGCCCAGGTCCTTTCTCTGGAAACACCATATATTTT. The variable domain in full, completed from reference TRBV5-1 and TRBJ1-3, reads KAGVTQTPRYLIKTRGQQVTLSCSPISGHRSVSWYQQTPGQGLQFLFEYFSETQRNKGNFPGRFSGRQFSNSRSEMNVSTLELGDSALYLCASSPGPFSGNTIYFGEGSWLTVV.